A single sample is the source of the 11 T cell receptor beta chains below, sequenced in a study of T cell responses to AZD1222 COVID-19 vaccine. Using immunoSEQ multiplex PCR, the repertoire was profiled, and TCRdb retains in-frame clones only, with some absent. The sample gives about 160,000 clones, around 94% of which show up once; roughly 5.6% is in the top ten. The sample was peripheral blood, taken 28 days after the second AZD1222 dose. The source of these receptors is an adult who received the AZD1222 COVID-19 vaccine.

This chain joins TRBV21-1 and TRBJ2-5. TRBV21-1 is labeled a pseudogene. The CDR3 length is 18 residues. DNA for the CDR3: TGTGCCAGCAGCAAAGCCGAAATGACAGAGGGAACGGAAGAGACCCAGTACTTC. Translating gives CASSKAEMTEGTEETQYF.

This clone was detected once. The chain couples TRBV5-1 to TRBJ1-1; D may be TRBD1 (6 bases). This CDR3 region has 14 residues. From germline, CDR1 is SGHRS and CDR2 YFSETQ. The V and J ends lost 1 base and 1 base respectively, with 8 bases between them. The CDR3 is CASSLQGSNTEAFF. The CDR3 region has the DNA TGCGCCAGCAGCTTGCAGGGGTCGAACACTGAAGCTTTCTTT.

In this sample, this clone turned up once. The genes are TRBV5-1 and TRBJ1-2, with 9 bases that match TRBD1. J was trimmed by 7 bases and V by 4 bases; bases with no gene match: 8. The CDR3 has 14 amino acids. In germline, CDR1 is SGHRS, CDR2 YFSETQ. CDR3 bases: TGCGCCAGCAGCGCCCAAACAGGGGGCGTTGGCTACACCTTC. Amino acid sequence: CASSAQTGGVGYTF.

V usage is TRBV7-9 and J usage is TRBJ1-1; D remains unclear. CDR3 length equals 12 residues. Between the trimmed V and J ends, which lost 5 bases and 1 base, there was a span of 5 bases. Per germline, CDR1 SEHNR and CDR2 FQNEAQ (reference sequence). This CDR3 reads CASSPTNTEAFF. CDR3 sequence (DNA): TGTGCCAGCAGCCCAACGAACACTGAAGCTTTCTTT.

The chain uses TRBV5-1 and TRBJ1-1; no clear D. The germline gives CDR1 SGHRS, CDR2 YFSETQ. The CDR3 covers 16 residues. Trimming left V 1 base short and J 1 base short, with 14 bases between. The CDR3 DNA follows: TGCGCCAGCAGCTTGAGGACGGACCTGTCGAACACTGAAGCTTTCTTT. It yields the protein CASSLRTDLSNTEAFF.

For this clone: Compared with germline, one end of the junction differs, possibly owing to a read error. This chain joins TRBV6-5 and TRBJ1-1, with TRBD1 matching 7 bases. CDR1 and CDR2 (germline): MNHEY, SVGAGI. The CDR3 consists of 16 residues. This CDR3 is CAGSYSNVQGGTEAFF. The CDR3 DNA is TGTGCCGGCAGTTACTCGAATGTCCAGGGGGGCACTGAAGCTTTCTTT.

The gene calls are TRBV15 and TRBJ1-6, with a possible D match to TRBD1 (5 bases). V was clipped by 0 bases and J by 8 bases, with 8 bases between them. The CDR3 has 14 residues. Per the germline V gene, CDR1 is LNHNV and CDR2 is YYDKDF (reference sequence). The CDR3 nucleotides read TGTGCCACCAGCAGAGACAGGGTAGATTCACCCCTCCACTTT. This encodes CATSRDRVDSPLHF.

This chain's CDR3 is CASSPRGGGTNEKLFF. The DNA of the CDR3 is TGTGCCAGCAGCCCTAGAGGGGGTGGAACTAATGAAAAACTGTTTTTT. This chain connects TRBV4-2 to TRBJ1-4, with D possibly being TRBD1 (6 bases). The germline V gene has CDR1 LGHNA and CDR2 YNFKEQ. Trimming removed 4 bases from V and 1 base from J, with 13 bases in between. CDR3 length equals 16 residues.

This sequence joins TRBV4-1 and TRBJ2-5, with 15 bases aligning to TRBD2. Germline trimming cut 6 bases from V and 4 bases from J; bases unmatched to any gene: 9. The CDR3 has 17 amino acids. Germline V gives CDR1 MGHRA, CDR2 YSYEKL. The CDR3 loop is CASRRGLAGGVGETQYF. The CDR3 DNA is TGCGCCAGCAGGCGGGGACTAGCGGGAGGAGTAGGAGAGACCCAGTACTTC.

The V and J genes are TRBV24-1 and TRBJ2-2; D unclear. The CDR3 loop spans 13 amino acids. Germline CDR1 is KGHDR and CDR2 is SFDVKD. Trimming pared 1 base from V and 4 bases from J, leaving 3 bases between. The CDR3 coding sequence is TGTGCCACCAGTGATTTATCCACCGGGGAGCTGTTTTTT. Protein sequence: CATSDLSTGELFF.

J is TRBJ2-1 and V is TRBV4-2; D possibly uses TRBD1 or TRBD2 (5 bases each). V was shortened by 0 bases and J by 3 bases, with 18 bases between the two germline ends. The CDR3 length is 18 residues. Looked up from germline, CDR1 is LGHNA and CDR2 is YNFKEQ. CDR3 amino acids: CASSQELRGLSVYNEQFF. CDR3 DNA: TGTGCCAGCAGCCAAGAGTTGAGGGGTTTAAGTGTCTACAATGAGCAGTTCTTC.